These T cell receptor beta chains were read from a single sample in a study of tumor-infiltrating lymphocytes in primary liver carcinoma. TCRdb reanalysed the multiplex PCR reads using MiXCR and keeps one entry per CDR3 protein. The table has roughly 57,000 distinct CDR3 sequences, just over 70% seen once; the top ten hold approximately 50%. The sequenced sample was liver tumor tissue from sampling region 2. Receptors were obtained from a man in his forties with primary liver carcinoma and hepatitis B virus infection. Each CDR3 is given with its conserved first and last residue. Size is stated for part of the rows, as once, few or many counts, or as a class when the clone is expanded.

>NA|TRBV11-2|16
CASSLRTSEVSYEQYF
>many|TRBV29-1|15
CSVAPRLQGAFGYTF
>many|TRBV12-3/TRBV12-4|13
CASTADSNYGYTF
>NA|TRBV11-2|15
CPSSTSAGLIPGYIF
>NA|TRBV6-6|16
CTSSKRGRAGTGEPLF
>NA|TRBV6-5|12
CASCFRYEGYTF
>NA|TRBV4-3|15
CASSQGVVLVDTQYF
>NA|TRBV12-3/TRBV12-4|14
CGSTPRGHYYEQYF
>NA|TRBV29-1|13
CNDRQGFTYEQYF
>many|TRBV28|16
CASSGVIRGLNTEAFF
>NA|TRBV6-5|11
CASKVYNEQYF
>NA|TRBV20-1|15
CSAPGQGAVTRELFF
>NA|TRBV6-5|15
CASRGTSWSLGELFF
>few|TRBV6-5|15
CASSYAVDGTGELFF
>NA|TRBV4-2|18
CASRQVALLVGATDTRYF
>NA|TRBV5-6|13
CVSSAGTSREQYF
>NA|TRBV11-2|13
CACSSQCNQHQHF
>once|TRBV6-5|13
CASNQSVGDTQYF
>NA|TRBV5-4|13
CASSMHGFYEQYF
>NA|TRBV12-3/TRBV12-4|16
CASIAGTDSGANVLTF
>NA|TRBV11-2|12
CARSLAVGEQYF
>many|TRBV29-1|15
CSVGGGWGMNTEAFF
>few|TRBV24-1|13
CATGPGSSYEQYF
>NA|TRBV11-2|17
CASSLALEGMDTGELFF
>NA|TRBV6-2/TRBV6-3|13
CASSSMQYYGQYF
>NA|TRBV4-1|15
CASSQGLAGVWEQFF
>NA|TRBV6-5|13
CASSCWQGRGQFF
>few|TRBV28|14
CASRSTGASQPQHF
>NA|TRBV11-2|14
CASSLYRLVIEQIF
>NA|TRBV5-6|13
CASDLATGFWQYF
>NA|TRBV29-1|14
CSVPDRVDRVEQYF
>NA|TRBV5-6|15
CASIPGFANTGELFF
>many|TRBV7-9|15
CASSFGTGGTDTQYF
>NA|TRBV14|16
CASSTVAGWVNNGQFF
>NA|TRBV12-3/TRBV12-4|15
CANSLGTGGGYGYTF
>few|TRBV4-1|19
CASSQDRRGRARVRNEQFF
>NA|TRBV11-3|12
CVSSSQLGEQYF
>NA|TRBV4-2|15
CASSREGGYTDTQYF
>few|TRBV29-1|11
CSSGHNTEAFF
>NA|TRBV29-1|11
CSVDPSPGAFF
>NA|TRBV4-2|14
CASSPGLRGGTQYF
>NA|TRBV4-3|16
CASRQGVAGGGETRYF
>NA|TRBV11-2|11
CASSLERSPFF
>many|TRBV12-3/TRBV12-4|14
CASRVSEISYEQYF
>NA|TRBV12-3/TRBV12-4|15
CASSFGTGLFYGQYF
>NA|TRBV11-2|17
CTSSLVLARGLGDTQYF
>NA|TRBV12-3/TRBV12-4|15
CPSSMETGVSYEQYF
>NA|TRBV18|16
CASSPTCDSLNTEAFF
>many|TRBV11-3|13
CASSWGLGDEQFF
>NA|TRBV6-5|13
CTSSLQGNYEQYF
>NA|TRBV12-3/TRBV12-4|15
CASNFRMGIGTEAFF
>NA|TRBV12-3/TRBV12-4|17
CASRPRGVEYSNQPQHF
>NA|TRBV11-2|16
CVSSQTPYGGKETQYF
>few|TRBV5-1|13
CASSFGQGTEAFF
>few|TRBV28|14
CASSGQGSYNEQFF
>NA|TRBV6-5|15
CASCYTQGLESPLHF
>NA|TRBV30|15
CAWFRAGGKADTQYF
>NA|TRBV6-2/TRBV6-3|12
CASSDTTRELLF
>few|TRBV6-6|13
CVSSTGGTTEAFF